This section outlines one T cell receptor beta chain sequence together with its context. Its antigen is not known. The data stem from a study of OX40 agonist ivuxolimab in advanced cancers. Study-wide context: Patients took ivuxolimab, an agonistic anti-OX40 (CD134) antibody. A history of anti-PD-1, anti-PD-L1 or anti-CTLA-4 therapy was acceptable, and over 35% had some. In three patients, partial responses were observed, one with hepatocellular carcinoma and two with cutaneous melanoma. Study results and limitations: Undetermined was the antigen specificity of the expanded peripheral T cells.

The J segment lost 2 bases and the V segment lost 1 base, leaving 7 bases of the junction unmatched. CDR1 and CDR2 (germline): SGHDN, FVKESK. This CDR3 region has 18 residues. Here immunoSEQ multiplex PCR was the method, and the copy in TCRdb shows in-frame clones only, minus some. The sample shows 60,000 to 75,000 clones, more than 85% of them seen only once. The J gene is TRBJ2-6, the V gene TRBV14, with 8 bases fitting TRBD2. The clonotype was recovered from an adult with an advanced solid tumor such as melanoma, head and neck, liver or kidney cancer. Sequenced material: CD4+ or CD8+ T cells sorted from blood, taken in a trial of the OX40 agonist ivuxolimab. CDR3 in DNA: TGTGCCAGCAGCCAAGTAACCGGGGGGGCTCCTGGGGCCAACGTCCTGACTTTC. Translating gives CASSQVTGGAPGANVLTF.